These 9 T cell receptor beta chains originate from one sample sequenced in a study of blood T cell repertoires in COVID-19. Profiling relied on immunoSEQ multiplex PCR, and the TCRdb table lists in-frame clones only, not all of them. The table lists about 150,000 clones, around four fifths of them singletons, with approximately 7.3% in the top ten. Material for sequencing was PBMCs or T cells enriched from blood (not recorded which). All receptors come from a man between 45 and 60 years old who had recovered from COVID-19.

The chain uses TRBV7-2 and TRBJ2-2; D not certain. This CDR3 contains 13 residues. The V gene lost 5 bases and the J gene lost 9 bases, with 13 bases spanning the gap. From germline, CDR1 is SGHTA and CDR2 FQGNSA. CDR3 loop: CASSPTQVRELFF. In nucleotides, the CDR3 is TGTGCCAGCAGCCCTACTCAAGTCCGGGAGCTGTTTTTT.

The chain employs TRBV27 and TRBJ2-1; tentatively, D is TRBD2 (5 bases). Per germline, CDR1 MNHEY and CDR2 SMNVEV (reference sequence). The CDR3 extends over 15 amino acids. V was pared by 8 bases and J by 5 bases, with 19 bases between. CDR3 amino acids: CASLSKEVGDNEQFF. CDR3 bases: TGTGCCAGCCTCTCTAAGGAGGTTGGGGACAATGAGCAGTTCTTC.

The rearrangement joins TRBV19 to TRBJ1-5; 7 bases agree with TRBD1. Trimming took 5 bases from V and 6 from J; bases not matched to a gene: 10. The CDR3 consists of 15 residues. Germline V gene sequence: CDR1 LNHDA, CDR2 SQIVND (reference sequence). The CDR3 region is CASSWDSTYGQPQHF. The CDR3 DNA follows: TGTGCCAGTAGTTGGGACAGCACTTATGGTCAGCCCCAGCATTTT.

The V gene is TRBV12-3 or TRBV12-4, the J gene TRBJ2-5; possible D gene TRBD1, 5 bases. There are 13 residues in the CDR3. The V and J ends lost 2 bases and 7 bases respectively, with 11 bases between them. CDR3 sequence: CASSLQWQGTQYF. In nucleotides, the CDR3 is TGTGCCAGCAGTTTACAGTGGCAGGGGACCCAGTACTTC.

The chain joins TRBV5-1 to TRBJ2-1; 8 nucleotides match TRBD2. The CDR3 has 17 amino acids. CDR1 is SGHRS, CDR2 YFSETQ, per germline. Germline trimming cut 0 bases from V and 0 bases from J; bases unmatched to any gene: 5. CDR3 coding DNA: TGCGCCAGCAGCTTGGCCGGTACTAGCGGCTCCTACAATGAGCAGTTCTTC. Its translation is CASSLAGTSGSYNEQFF.

V and J are TRBV4-3 and TRBJ1-1; 8 positions match TRBD1. CDR3 size: 15 residues. Per the germline V gene, CDR1 is LGHNA and CDR2 is YSLEER. V lost 0 bases to trimming and J lost 1 base; unmatched junction nucleotides: 1. The chain's CDR3 is CASSQEGTGNTEAFF. As DNA, the CDR3 is TGCGCCAGCAGCCAAGAGGGGACAGGGAACACTGAAGCTTTCTTT.

The CDR3 loop reads CASSMGQRYNEQYF. In nucleotides, the CDR3 is TGTGCCAGTAGTATGGGACAGCGATATAACGAGCAGTACTTC. This rearrangement joins TRBV19 to TRBJ2-7; 7 nucleotides line up with TRBD1. The germline gives CDR1 LNHDA, CDR2 SQIVND (reference sequence). Trimming cost V 3 bases and J 5 bases; bases outside gene matches: 7. The CDR3 totals 14 residues.

The J gene is TRBJ2-1, the V gene TRBV18, with 9 bases lining up with TRBD1. V was pared by 4 bases and J by 9 bases, with 10 bases of the junction left unmatched. Germline V gives CDR1 KGHSH, CDR2 LQKENI. The CDR3 is 15 residues long. The chain's CDR3 is CASSQSGTGRAEQFF. As DNA, the CDR3 is TGTGCCAGCTCACAGTCGGGGACAGGGCGTGCTGAGCAGTTCTTC.

This clone was detected only once. The rearrangement links TRBV18 to TRBJ1-3; 8 nucleotides agree with TRBD1. Germline CDR1 and CDR2: KGHSH and LQKENI. V shed 5 bases and J 4 bases; nucleotides not matched to a gene: 7. This CDR3 is 15 amino acids long. The CDR3 sequence is CASSSGRGPGNTIYF. CDR3 sequence (DNA): TGTGCCAGCTCATCGGGCAGGGGGCCCGGAAACACCATATATTTT.